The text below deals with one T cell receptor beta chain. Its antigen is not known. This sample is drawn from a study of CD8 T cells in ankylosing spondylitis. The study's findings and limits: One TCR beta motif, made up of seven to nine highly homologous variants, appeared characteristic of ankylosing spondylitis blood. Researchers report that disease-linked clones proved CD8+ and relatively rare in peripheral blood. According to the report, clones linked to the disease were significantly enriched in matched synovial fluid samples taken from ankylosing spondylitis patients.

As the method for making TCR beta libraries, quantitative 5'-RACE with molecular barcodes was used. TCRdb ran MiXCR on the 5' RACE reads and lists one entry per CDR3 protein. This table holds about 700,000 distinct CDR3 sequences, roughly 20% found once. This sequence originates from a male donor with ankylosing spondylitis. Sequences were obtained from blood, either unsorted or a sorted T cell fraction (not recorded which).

The CDR3 DNA follows: TGCAGCGCCTACTCGGCTACAACTAATGAAAAACTGTTTTTT. Translation: CSAYSATTNEKLFF. V is TRBV29-1 and J is TRBJ1-4; no firm D call. Trimming removed 7 bases at V and 0 bases at J, with 12 bases between. Germline assignment: CDR1 SQVTM and CDR2 ANQGSEA. The CDR3 has 14 residues.